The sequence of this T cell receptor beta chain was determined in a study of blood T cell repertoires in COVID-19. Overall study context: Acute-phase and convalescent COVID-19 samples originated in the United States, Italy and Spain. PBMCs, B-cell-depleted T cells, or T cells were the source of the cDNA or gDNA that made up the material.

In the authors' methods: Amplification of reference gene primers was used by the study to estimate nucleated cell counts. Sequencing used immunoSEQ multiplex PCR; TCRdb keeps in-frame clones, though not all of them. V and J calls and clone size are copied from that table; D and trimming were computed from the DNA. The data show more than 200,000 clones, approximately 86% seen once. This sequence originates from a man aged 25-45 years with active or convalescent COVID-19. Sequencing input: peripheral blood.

For the CDR3, the DNA is TGCGCCAGCAGCACGACGACAGGGGGGAATGAAGCTTTCTTT. This encodes CASSTTTGGNEAFF. This chain links TRBV5-1 with TRBJ1-1; TRBD1 agrees at 9 bases. Germline-derived CDR1 and CDR2 are SGHRS and YFSETQ. After removal of 4 bases from V and 7 bases from J, the junction contained 8 bases not matched to a gene. The CDR3 has 14 residues. The variable domain in full, with the rest retrieved from reference TRBV5-1 and TRBJ1-1, is KAGVTQTPRYLIKTRGQQVTLSCSPISGHRSVSWYQQTPGQGLQFLFEYFSETQRNKGNFPGRFSGRQFSNSRSEMNVSTLELGDSALYLCASSTTTGGNEAFFGQGTRLTVV.